This T cell receptor beta chain was recovered during a study of T cell clonotyping in hematopoietic cell transplantation. The sample's time point: recipient sample about 28 days before transplant, after cytoreduction. CDR1 is SGDLS and CDR2 is YYNGEE in the germline V gene. Trimming took off 4 bases at V and 0 bases at J, with 17 bases between the two ends. The CDR3 covers 16 residues. This clone was seen once. Here immunoSEQ multiplex PCR was the method, and the copy in TCRdb shows in-frame clones only, minus some. The sample has some 14,000 clones, around four fifths seen once. The source was peripheral blood mononuclear cells, collected before stem cell transplant. This chain links TRBV9 with TRBJ2-7; D might be TRBD1 (5 bases). The receptor comes from a man aged 55 to 70 with acute myeloid leukemia. Some clones in this sample may be carry-over from other donors' samples. In DNA, the CDR3 is TGTGCCAGCAGCCCCTCGTCCAGGGCCCTCTCCTACGAGCAGTACTTC. Translation: CASSPSSRALSYEQYF.